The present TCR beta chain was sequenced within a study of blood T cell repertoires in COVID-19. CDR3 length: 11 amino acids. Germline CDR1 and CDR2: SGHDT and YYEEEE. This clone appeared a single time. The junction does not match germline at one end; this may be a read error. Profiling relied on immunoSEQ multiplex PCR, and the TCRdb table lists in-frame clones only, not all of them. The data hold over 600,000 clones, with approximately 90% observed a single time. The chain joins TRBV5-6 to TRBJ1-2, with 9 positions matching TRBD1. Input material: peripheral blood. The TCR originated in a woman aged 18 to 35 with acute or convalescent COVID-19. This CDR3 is CASSFAGQGDF. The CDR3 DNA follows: TGTGCCAGCAGCTTTGCGGGACAGGGCGACTTC.